What follows describes a single T cell receptor beta chain. Its antigen remains unknown. The CDR3 consists of 16 residues. V lost 3 bases and J lost 1; bases outside the gene matches: 6. Per germline, CDR1 DFQATT and CDR2 SNEGSKA (reference sequence). This sample was included in a study of T cells after yellow fever vaccination. Study-wide results and caveats: Primary-vaccination clones mostly resurfaced post-booster (about 96% CD4, more than 85% CD8). Among all clonotypes, a small share was observed in both CD4 and CD8 compartments.

Template switching with 5'RACE generated the TCR cDNA and added a universal primer site and UMIs. TCRdb reanalysed the 5' RACE reads using MiXCR and keeps one entry per CDR3 protein. This table has 550,000 to 750,000 distinct CDR3 sequences, about 14% appearing once. This clonotype originated in a man aged 30 to 45 who received the YFV17D yellow fever vaccine. J is TRBJ2-1 and V is TRBV20-1, with TRBD1 matching over 10 bases. The specimen comprised PBMCs, sampled on the day of the yellow fever booster vaccination. CDR3 region: CSASPRDRGSYNEQFF. The CDR3 nucleotides are TGCAGTGCTAGCCCTCGGGACAGGGGTTCCTACAATGAGCAGTTCTTC.